The clone carrying this TCR beta chain was seen repeatedly, ten times or more. V lost 0 bases, J lost 9 bases, and 12 bases lay in between. Germline V lookup: CDR1 SGHDT, CDR2 YYEEEE. This CDR3 has 13 amino acids. This entry is derived from a study of CD8+CD57+ T cells in acquired aplastic anemia. Study-wide background: Sorting CD4+ and CD8+ cells gave DNA averaging about 3.1 ug.

The sequenced patients had an expansion of CD8+CD57+ cells seen by flow cytometry. According to the study, genomic DNA was the template for TCR beta VDJ and CDR3 profiling. TCRdb used MiXCR to reprocess the reads, holding one entry per CDR3 protein. Of 200,000 to 250,000 distinct CDR3 sequences listed, approximately 45% are singletons. The rearrangement joins TRBV5-6 to TRBJ2-5; no clear D. Material: sorted CD4+, CD8+, or CD8+CD57+ T cells (not recorded which) from PBMCs. The TCR comes from a human donor with aplastic anemia. CDR3 residues: CASSLDTAVAQYF. The CDR3 DNA reads as TGTGCCAGCAGCTTGGACACCGCGGTCGCCCAGTACTTC.